This TCR beta chain was captured in a study of T cell changes during pregnancy in multiple sclerosis. The CDR3 extends over 15 amino acids. Germline V lookup: CDR1 ENHRY, CDR2 SYGVKD. V lost 2 bases to trimming and J lost 3 bases; unmatched junction nucleotides: 6. Using immunoSEQ multiplex PCR, the repertoire was profiled, and TCRdb retains in-frame clones only, with some absent. The data hold just over 40,000 clones, with about nine tenths observed a single time. Sequenced here: CD4+ T cells from peripheral blood mononuclear cells, sampled in the first trimester of pregnancy. The chain uses TRBV10-3 and TRBJ2-7, with 8 nucleotides matching TRBD2. This TCR derives from a female donor with multiple sclerosis, enrolled in a pregnancy study. This CDR3 is CAISEGRGDHYEQYF. The CDR3 nucleotides read TGTGCCATCAGTGAGGGGCGGGGGGATCACTACGAGCAGTACTTC.